Following are 14 T cell receptor beta chains from one sample sequenced in a study of blood T cell repertoires in COVID-19 (dated by TCRdb to the early 2020s). Library creation used the immunoSEQ multiplex PCR assay. Held by TCRdb, this immuneACCESS table contains in-frame sequences only and omits some clones. Under half of the omission traces to an unresolved V gene where checked; the cause of the rest is unknown. This sample lists around 130,000 clones; almost 85% were detected once. Less than 3% of the sample is held by the ten biggest clonotypes. The source material was peripheral blood. The receptors stem from a middle-aged man with acute or convalescent COVID-19.

Written as DNA, the CDR3 is TGTGCCAGCAGCTTAGGTAGCGGGGGGCTTAGCTCCTACAATGAGCAGTTCTTC. This gives the protein CASSLGSGGLSSYNEQFF. The chain combines TRBV7-3 with TRBJ2-1; 10 nucleotides agree with TRBD2. CDR3 length: 18 amino acids. Germline V gives CDR1 SGHTA, CDR2 FQGTGA. Unmatched junction bases numbered 7, after V lost 2 bases and J lost 0 bases.

CDR3 in DNA: TGTGCCAGTAGTCGAGGGACAGGAGTACGCCGAGCCTATGGCTACACCTTC. Translated: CASSRGTGVRRAYGYTF. The chain is built from TRBV19 and TRBJ1-2, with TRBD1 matching over 8 bases. Per germline, CDR1 LNHDA and CDR2 SQIVND (reference sequence). The trim removed 5 bases at V and 4 bases at J, leaving 15 bases unmatched. The CDR3 extends over 17 amino acids.

The chain links TRBV2 to TRBJ1-1, with unresolved D. V was pared by 4 bases and J by 5 bases, with 14 bases between. This CDR3 spans 14 amino acids. Germline V CDR1 and CDR2: SNHLY, FYNNEI. CDR3 bases: TGTGCCAGCAGTGGGCTAGATTTCGCGACTGAAGCTTTCTTT. Protein sequence: CASSGLDFATEAFF.

The CDR3 nucleotides read TGTGCCAGCAGTGCGGAGGGGGAGACCCAGTACTTC. Its protein product is CASSAEGETQYF. The chain is built from TRBV12-3 or TRBV12-4 and TRBJ2-5; possible D gene TRBD2, 6 bases. V gave up 5 bases and J gave up 5 bases, with 9 bases separating them. This CDR3 comprises 12 residues.

CDR3 in DNA: TGTGCCAGCAGTTTAAGTGCGGGTCGGGGAGGAGGGTACAATGAGCAGTTCTTC. This gives the protein CASSLSAGRGGGYNEQFF. This rearrangement joins TRBV28 to TRBJ2-1; D is perhaps TRBD2 (6 bases). The germline V gene has CDR1 MDHEN and CDR2 SYDVKM. V lost 2 bases and J lost 4, with 21 bases in between. The CDR3 contains 18 residues.

This rearrangement joins TRBV19 to TRBJ2-3; 9 bases fit TRBD2. The germline CDR1 and CDR2 sequences are LNHDA and SQIVND (reference sequence). J was trimmed by 2 bases and V by 6 bases; bases with no gene match: 3. The CDR3 totals 14 residues. DNA of the CDR3: TGTGCCAGTAGAGGCGGGAGGGCCACAGATACGCAGTATTTT. It yields the protein CASRGGRATDTQYF.

The chain links TRBV27 to TRBJ2-5; 7 nucleotides line up with TRBD1. The V gene's germline CDR1 is MNHEY and CDR2 SMNVEV (reference sequence). The V and J ends lost 5 bases and 8 bases, in that order; junction bases with no gene match: 14. This CDR3 is built from 15 residues. The CDR3 sequence is CASSLRGSPTDTQYF. The CDR3 DNA sequence: TGTGCCAGCAGTCTCAGGGGGAGTCCGACGGATACCCAGTACTTC.

This clone was detected only a few times. The J gene is TRBJ2-3, the V gene TRBV10-3, with D perhaps matching TRBD2 (6 bases). Germline lookup yields CDR1 ENHRY and CDR2 SYGVKD. The CDR3 is made up of 14 amino acids. V lost 5 bases and J 0 bases, leaving 9 bases between the germline ends. CDR3: CAISPGVSTDTQYF. For the CDR3, the DNA is TGTGCCATCAGTCCGGGGGTCAGCACAGATACGCAGTATTTT.

This chain links TRBV28 with TRBJ1-2; TRBD1 might be the D (6 bases). The germline V gene encodes CDR1 MDHEN and CDR2 SYDVKM. The CDR3 is 14 amino acids. Trimming pared 4 bases from V and 7 bases from J, leaving 16 bases between. CDR3 coding DNA: TGTGCCAGCAGTTACGATACACAGGGTGCTGGCTACACCTTC. It encodes CASSYDTQGAGYTF.

The chain carries TRBV6-5 and TRBJ1-5; TRBD1 might be the D (5 bases). The germline gives CDR1 MNHEY, CDR2 SVGAGI. This CDR3 spans 12 amino acids. V lost 6 bases and J lost 5, with 8 bases in between. The CDR3 DNA reads as TGTGCCAGCAGAATAGGGGATCAGCCCCAGCATTTT. Protein product: CASRIGDQPQHF.

The chain couples TRBV5-1 to TRBJ2-3; possible D gene TRBD2, 6 bases. The CDR3 consists of 15 residues. The V end was cut by 2 bases, the J end by 3 bases, with 13 bases between. Per the germline V gene, CDR1 is SGHRS and CDR2 is YFSETQ. The CDR3 protein is CASSLPGAMTDTQYF. The CDR3 DNA is TGCGCCAGCAGCTTACCGGGAGCGATGACAGATACGCAGTATTTT. The whole variable domain, remainder taken from reference TRBV5-1 and TRBJ2-3, is KAGVTQTPRYLIKTRGQQVTLSCSPISGHRSVSWYQQTPGQGLQFLFEYFSETQRNKGNFPGRFSGRQFSNSRSEMNVSTLELGDSALYLCASSLPGAMTDTQYFGPGTRLTVL.

The chain links TRBV19 to TRBJ2-7; 7 bases line up with TRBD2. The junction had 12 bases not matched to a gene; V was cut back by 4 bases and J by 3 bases. The CDR3 spans 16 residues. CDR1 LNHDA and CDR2 SQIVND come from the germline V gene (reference sequence). This CDR3 is CASSTRGGESFYEQYF. CDR3 in DNA: TGTGCCAGTAGTACCCGGGGAGGGGAGAGCTTCTACGAGCAGTACTTC.

The V call is TRBV10-3, the J call TRBJ2-2; the D is unclear. CDR3 size: 14 residues. CDR1 is ENHRY, CDR2 SYGVKD, per germline. The germline V and J ends were trimmed by 7 bases and 2 bases, with 11 bases remaining between them. The CDR3 loop reads CAIKELPNTGELFF. CDR3 sequence (DNA): TGTGCCATCAAAGAACTACCTAACACCGGGGAGCTGTTTTTT.

The chain employs TRBV11-3 and TRBJ2-7; 10 bases agree with TRBD1. Unmatched junction bases numbered 3, after V lost 4 bases and J lost 3 bases. This CDR3 has 14 amino acids. Germline CDR1 reads SGHNT; CDR2 reads YENEEA. As DNA, the CDR3 is TGTGCCAGCAGCTGGGACAGGGGACGCTACGAGCAGTACTTC. As protein: CASSWDRGRYEQYF.